The clone carrying this TCR beta chain was seen more than once but under ten times. This entry is derived from a study of identical twins. CDR3 size: 15 residues. Germline CDR1 is LGHDT and CDR2 is YNNKEL (reference sequence). V gave up 7 bases and J gave up 10 bases; unmatched junction bases: 12. TCRdb reprocessed the 5' RACE reads via MiXCR and lists one record per CDR3 protein. Of hundreds of thousands of distinct CDR3 sequences listed, approximately 13% are singletons. These data also featured in a second study, about yellow fever vaccine responses in identical twins.

This sequence originates from a woman aged 18-29 years in good health. The source material was PBMCs. The chain couples TRBV3-1 to TRBJ2-5; 13 bases map to TRBD2. Written as DNA, the CDR3 is TGTGCCAGCACACTCGGGGGACTAGCGGGATCCAACCAGTACTTC. Amino acid sequence: CASTLGGLAGSNQYF.